The 22 T cell receptor beta chains presented below share a single source sample, sequenced in a study of CD8+ T cells in alopecia areata. The treatment was: oral pan-JAK inhibitor, 5-10 mg twice daily. Extracted from the samples, RNA was reverse transcribed into cDNA to serve as the sequencing template. The assay was immunoSEQ multiplex PCR, and TCRdb's table has in-frame clones only and misses some. The sample records about 110,000 clones, about 60% being singletons. Sequencing was performed on CD8+ T cells sorted from blood, taken at week 24, from a patient treated with tofacitinib. The receptors were sampled from a human donor with alopecia areata.

The chain has TRBV19 and TRBJ1-6; the D gene is possibly TRBD1 (6 bases). From germline, CDR1 is LNHDA and CDR2 SQIVND (reference sequence). V dropped 1 base and J dropped 8 bases, with 12 bases sitting between them. This CDR3 region has 15 residues. The CDR3 protein is CASSIVGGLDSPLHF. The CDR3 DNA reads TGTGCCAGTAGTATAGTAGGGGGGCTGGATTCACCCCTCCACTTT.

The chain has TRBV7-8 and TRBJ2-5; tentatively, D is TRBD2 (6 bases). Germline V lookup: CDR1 SGHVS, CDR2 FQNEAQ. The CDR3 spans 10 residues. The DNA for the CDR3 is TGTGCGGAGGGAGACGAGACCCAGTACTTC. Amino acid sequence: CAEGDETQYF.

The chain joins TRBV30 to TRBJ2-3; D not certain. Germline V gene sequence: CDR1 GTSNPN, CDR2 SVGIG (reference sequence). The length of the CDR3 is 15 residues. Trimming removed 0 bases at V and 1 base at J, with 11 bases between. In nucleotides, the CDR3 is TGTGCCTGGAGTGTAGATGCGGAACGCACAGATACGCAGTATTTT. Residues: CAWSVDAERTDTQYF. Complete variable domain (other parts from reference TRBV30 and TRBJ2-3): SQTIHQWPATLVQPVGSPLSLECTVEGTSNPNLYWYRQAAGRGLQLLFYSVGIGQISSEVPQNLSASRPQDRQFILSSKKLLLSDSGFYLCAWSVDAERTDTQYFGPGTRLTVL.

The chain joins TRBV7-8 to TRBJ2-3, with 9 bases fitting TRBD1. Germline V gives CDR1 SGHVS, CDR2 FQNEAQ. The CDR3 spans 15 residues. Losses at the gene ends were 6 bases for V and 4 bases for J; bases not matched to a gene: 8. This chain's CDR3 is CASRSPGQGSDTQYF. The CDR3 DNA reads TGTGCCAGCAGATCCCCGGGACAGGGATCAGATACGCAGTATTTT.

This rearrangement joins TRBV25-1 to TRBJ1-1; D unclear. Germline V gene sequence: CDR1 MGHDK, CDR2 SYGVNS. The germline V and J ends were trimmed by 4 bases and 5 bases, with 17 bases remaining between them. The CDR3 consists of 15 residues. CDR3 sequence (DNA): TGTGCCAGCAGTGGGGAAAGGGAAAGTGAAACTGAAGCTTTCTTT. Encoded protein: CASSGERESETEAFF.

The V gene is TRBV5-6, the J gene TRBJ1-1; D is uncertain. With 3 bases removed from V and 5 bases from J, the gap between germline ends came to 8 bases. This CDR3 is 12 amino acids long. CDR1 and CDR2 from the germline V gene are SGHDT and YYEEEE. The CDR3 loop reads CASSSLRTEAFF. CDR3 sequence (DNA): TGTGCCAGCAGCTCCTTAAGGACTGAAGCTTTCTTT. The variable domain in full, with the rest retrieved from reference TRBV5-6 and TRBJ1-1, is DAGVTQSPTHLIKTRGQQVTLRCSPKSGHDTVSWYQQALGQGPQFIFQYYEEEERQRGNFPDRFSGHQFPNYSSELNVNALLLGDSALYLCASSSLRTEAFFGQGTRLTVV.

The chain employs TRBV30 and TRBJ1-1; TRBD1 might be the D (5 bases). Germline V gene lookup returns CDR1 GTSNPN and CDR2 SVGIG (reference sequence). V shed 0 bases and J shed 1 base, with 9 bases lying between them. This CDR3 comprises 14 residues. This chain's CDR3 is CAWSVMGPNTEAFF. CDR3 bases: TGTGCCTGGAGTGTAATGGGGCCGAACACTGAAGCTTTCTTT.

The CDR3 region has the DNA TGTGCCAGCAGCGCACAGGGAGGAGAGACCCAGTACTTC. Protein sequence: CASSAQGGETQYF. V usage is TRBV7-9 and J usage is TRBJ2-5; D assignment may be TRBD1 or TRBD2 (6 bases each). This CDR3 has 13 residues. V was pared by 5 bases and J by 4 bases, with 11 bases between. Looked up from germline, CDR1 is SEHNR and CDR2 is FQNEAQ (reference sequence).

The chain links TRBV9 to TRBJ1-2; no clear D gene. The germline V gene encodes CDR1 SGDLS and CDR2 YYNGEE. CDR3 length: 14 residues. Trimming left V 1 base short and J 4 bases short, with 11 bases between. CDR3 nucleotide sequence: TGTGCCAGCAGCGTATCGCAGAGCAGCTATGGCTACACCTTC. Encoded protein: CASSVSQSSYGYTF.

A single count supports this clone. V usage is TRBV4-1 and J usage is TRBJ1-3; no firm D call. The V end lost 0 bases, the J end lost 0 bases, and 6 bases lay between the germline ends. Germline lookup yields CDR1 MGHRA and CDR2 YSYEKL. The CDR3 runs to 15 residues. CDR3 nucleotide sequence: TGCGCCAGCAGCCAAGACCTTCGCTCTGGAAACACCATATATTTT. Encoded protein: CASSQDLRSGNTIYF.

This clone came up once. J is TRBJ2-3 and V is TRBV19, with TRBD2 matching 7 bases. Trimming took 7 bases from V and 10 from J; bases not matched to a gene: 5. This CDR3 is built from 11 residues. CDR1 LNHDA and CDR2 SQIVND come from the germline V gene (reference sequence). The CDR3 here is CASKRGGSQYF. Written as DNA, the CDR3 is TGTGCCAGTAAGCGGGGTGGCTCGCAGTATTTT.

The chain couples TRBV27 to TRBJ1-1; D remains ambiguous. Between the trimmed V and J ends, which lost 2 bases and 0 bases, there was a span of 4 bases. Germline values: CDR1 MNHEY, CDR2 SMNVEV (reference sequence). This CDR3 is 13 amino acids long. The CDR3: CASSLNVNTEAFF. The CDR3 bases are TGTGCCAGCAGTTTAAACGTGAACACTGAAGCTTTCTTT.

The CDR3 region has the DNA TGTGCCAGCAGTCAGGGGGAGAGCCCAGAGACCCAGTACTTC. Its protein product is CASSQGESPETQYF. The chain has TRBV25-1 and TRBJ2-5, with 7 bases matching TRBD1. Trimming cost V 5 bases and J 4 bases; bases outside gene matches: 7. The germline V gene encodes CDR1 MGHDK and CDR2 SYGVNS. This CDR3 is built from 14 residues.

The V call is TRBV9, the J call TRBJ1-5, with D unclear. The CDR3 runs to 13 residues. With 0 bases removed from V and 5 bases from J, the gap between germline ends came to 6 bases. Germline values: CDR1 SGDLS, CDR2 YYNGEE. CDR3 coding DNA: TGTGCCAGCAGCGTAGCTGGGGATCAGCCCCAGCATTTT. This encodes CASSVAGDQPQHF.

This clone was counted only a few times. CDR3 in amino acids: CSVEGTVTGQTYEQYF. CDR3 sequence (DNA): TGCAGCGTTGAAGGTACCGTGACAGGCCAAACCTACGAGCAGTACTTC. The chain carries TRBV29-1 and TRBJ2-7; maybe TRBD1 (6 bases). Germline V gives CDR1 SQVTM, CDR2 ANQGSEA. This CDR3 spans 16 amino acids. V was trimmed by 1 base and J by 2 bases, leaving 18 bases between them.

V and J are TRBV7-3 and TRBJ2-1; 10 bases agree with TRBD2. The CDR3 runs 15 residues. J gave up 3 bases and V 3 bases, and 2 bases lay outside the gene matches. Germline values: CDR1 SGHTA, CDR2 FQGTGA. The CDR3 bases are TGTGCCAGCAGCTTGTTAGCGGGGGGCTACAATGAGCAGTTCTTC. It is translated as CASSLLAGGYNEQFF. The full variable domain, with the rest looked up from reference TRBV7-3 and TRBJ2-1, is GAGVSQTPSNKVTEKGKYVELRCDPISGHTALYWYRQSLGQGPEFLIYFQGTGAADDSGLPNDRFFAVRPEGSVSTLKIQRTERGDSAVYLCASSLLAGGYNEQFFGPGTRLTVL.

In this sample, this clone turned up a few times. V is TRBV2 and J is TRBJ2-7; D is perhaps TRBD1 or TRBD2 (6 bases each). This CDR3 is 13 amino acids long. Germline CDR1 and CDR2: SNHLY and FYNNEI. V was shortened by 9 bases and J by 0 bases, with 12 bases between the two germline ends. This CDR3 reads CASVGGSSYEQYF. CDR3 sequence (DNA): TGTGCCAGTGTCGGGGGCTCCTCCTACGAGCAGTACTTC.

The chain combines TRBV29-1 with TRBJ2-7; TRBD1 matches at 7 bases. Germline values: CDR1 SQVTM, CDR2 ANQGSEA. The CDR3 is 13 amino acids. The V and J ends lost 5 bases and 2 bases, in that order; junction bases with no gene match: 6. The CDR3 DNA reads TGCAGCGTTTTGACAGGGACAGCCTACGAGCAGTACTTC. Amino acid sequence: CSVLTGTAYEQYF.

On this clone: At one end the junction does not follow the germline gene, possibly because of a read error. This chain links TRBV29-1 with TRBJ1-1; D is undetermined. The CDR3 extends over 10 amino acids. The germline gives CDR1 SQVTM, CDR2 ANQGSEA. The CDR3 DNA reads as TGCAGCGTTGAAGCGAATGAAGCTTCCTTT. Amino acid sequence: CSVEANEASF.

The rearrangement joins TRBV16 to TRBJ1-2; D perhaps matches TRBD1 (6 bases). This CDR3 is built from 15 residues. Trimming took off 1 base at V and 3 bases at J, with 12 bases between the two ends. The germline V gene has CDR1 KGHSY and CDR2 FQNENV. This CDR3 reads CASSQYLSGDYGYTF. CDR3 in DNA: TGTGCCAGCAGCCAATATCTTTCAGGGGACTATGGCTACACCTTC. Filled out from reference TRBV16 and TRBJ1-2, the complete variable domain reads GEEVAQTPKHLVRGEGQKAKLYCAPIKGHSYVFWYQQVLKNEFKFLISFQNENVFDETGMPKERFSAKCLPNSPCSLEIQATKLEDSAVYFCASSQYLSGDYGYTFGSGTRLTVV.

This chain connects TRBV30 to TRBJ1-1; no reliable D call. The CDR3 has 14 amino acids. Trimming removed 5 bases from V and 1 base from J, with 14 bases in between. Germline assignment: CDR1 GTSNPN and CDR2 SVGIG (reference sequence). Here the CDR3 reads CAWHPATGNTEAFF. The CDR3 bases are TGTGCCTGGCACCCCGCGACGGGGAACACTGAAGCTTTCTTT.

In this sample, this clone turned up a few times. The chain employs TRBV7-9 and TRBJ2-1; TRBD2 might be the D (5 bases). The CDR3 covers 12 residues. Trimming took 4 bases from V and 8 from J, leaving 9 bases between them. Per the germline V gene, CDR1 is SEHNR and CDR2 is FQNEAQ (reference sequence). The CDR3 DNA is TGTGCCAGCAGCTCCCGAGGGTATGAGCAGTTCTTC. Its protein is CASSSRGYEQFF. The full variable domain, rest sourced from reference TRBV7-9 and TRBJ2-1, is DTGVSQNPRHKITKRGQNVTFRCDPISEHNRLYWYRQTLGQGPEFLTYFQNEAQLEKSRLLSDRFSAERPKGSFSTLEIQRTEQGDSAMYLCASSSRGYEQFFGPGTRLTVL.